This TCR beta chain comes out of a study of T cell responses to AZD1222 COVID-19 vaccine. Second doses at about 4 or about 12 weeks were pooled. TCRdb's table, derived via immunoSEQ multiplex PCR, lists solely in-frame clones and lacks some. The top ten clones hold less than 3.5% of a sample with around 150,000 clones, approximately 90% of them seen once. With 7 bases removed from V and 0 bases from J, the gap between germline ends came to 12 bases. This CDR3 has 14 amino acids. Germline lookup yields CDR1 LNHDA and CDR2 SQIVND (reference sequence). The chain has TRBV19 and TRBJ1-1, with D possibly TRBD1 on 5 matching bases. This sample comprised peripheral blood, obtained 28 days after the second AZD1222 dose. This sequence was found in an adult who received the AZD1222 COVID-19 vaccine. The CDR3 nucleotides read TGTGCCAGTAACGCGAGGGGCCTGAACACTGAAGCTTTCTTT. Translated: CASNARGLNTEAFF.